The rows below give T cell receptor beta chains drawn from one sample of a study of a mutant IDH1 vaccine in newly diagnosed glioma. These receptors' antigens are unknown. Only in-frame clones appear in the TCRdb table, and some are missing; sequencing was by immunoSEQ multiplex PCR. The sample consists of around 56,000 clones, about 81% of them appearing once. Material: PBMCs, obtained from a glioma patient whose treatment included an IDH1 peptide vaccine. The receptor source for this set is a woman between 40 and 50 years old with glioma. Some clones in this sample may be carry-over from other donors' samples. Both conserved end residues are part of each CDR3. D genes are given only for firm matches. The size field is filled for only some rows; it gives once, few, many or a size class.

CDR3nt: TGCGCCAGCAGACTTAACACAGATACGCAGTATTTT
CDR3aa: CASRLNTDTQYF
abundance: NA
v_gene: TRBV23-1
d_gene: NA
j_gene: TRBJ2-3

CDR3nt: TGTGCCAGCACCCGTCGAGGGGGTGAGACCCAGTACTTC
CDR3aa: CASTRRGGETQYF
abundance: NA
v_gene: TRBV7-2
d_gene: NA
j_gene: TRBJ2-5

CDR3nt: TGCGCCAGCAGCCCCCTAGGCAGCAATCAGCCCCAGCATTTT
CDR3aa: CASSPLGSNQPQHF
abundance: NA
v_gene: TRBV4-1
d_gene: NA
j_gene: TRBJ1-5

CDR3nt: TGCGCCAGCAGTCCGACAGGGGGCGTAGTTGGTGAGCAGTTCTTC
CDR3aa: CASSPTGGVVGEQFF
abundance: once
v_gene: TRBV5-1
d_gene: TRBD1
j_gene: TRBJ2-1

CDR3nt: TGTGCCAGCAACCGACGCGCCGAAGCTTTCTTT
CDR3aa: CASNRRAEAFF
abundance: NA
v_gene: TRBV5-6
d_gene: NA
j_gene: TRBJ1-1

CDR3nt: TGTGCCAGTAGTAAGGGGGCGGTACCACCCCTCCACTTT
CDR3aa: CASSKGAVPPLHF
abundance: NA
v_gene: TRBV19
d_gene: TRBD1
j_gene: TRBJ1-6

CDR3nt: TGTGCCAGCAGTCCGGTGGTAGGGGATGAAAAACTGTTTTTT
CDR3aa: CASSPVVGDEKLFF
abundance: NA
v_gene: TRBV5-4
d_gene: NA
j_gene: TRBJ1-4

CDR3nt: TGTGCCACCAGCAGAGAAGGGTCCATAGAGACCCAGTACTTC
CDR3aa: CATSREGSIETQYF
abundance: NA
v_gene: TRBV15
d_gene: NA
j_gene: TRBJ2-5

CDR3nt: TGTGCCTGGACCCCGGGAGACTCCACCCTACGCGAGCAGTACTTC
CDR3aa: CAWTPGDSTLREQYF
abundance: NA
v_gene: TRBV30
d_gene: NA
j_gene: TRBJ2-7

CDR3nt: TGTGCCAGCAGCACCCTTTCTAGCGGGGGGGCCGTCGGGGAGCTGTTTTTT
CDR3aa: CASSTLSSGGAVGELFF
abundance: NA
v_gene: TRBV9
d_gene: TRBD2
j_gene: TRBJ2-2

CDR3nt: TGCGCCAGCAGCCCTTATACAGGGGAGAACTATAAGGGGCAGTACTTC
CDR3aa: CASSPYTGENYKGQYF
abundance: NA
v_gene: TRBV5-1
d_gene: TRBD1
j_gene: TRBJ2-7

CDR3nt: TGCGCCAGCAGCCCCCAGGGGGCCTACGAGCAGTACTTC
CDR3aa: CASSPQGAYEQYF
abundance: NA
v_gene: TRBV4-1
d_gene: TRBD1
j_gene: TRBJ2-7

CDR3nt: TGTGCCAGTAGTTTTGGGACAGGGGGCACTGAAGCTTTCTTT
CDR3aa: CASSFGTGGTEAFF
abundance: NA
v_gene: TRBV19
d_gene: TRBD1
j_gene: TRBJ1-1

CDR3nt: TGTGCCTGCAACCGGGGCTCTTTTAATTCACCCCTCCACTTT
CDR3aa: CACNRGSFNSPLHF
abundance: few
v_gene: TRBV30
d_gene: NA
j_gene: TRBJ1-6

CDR3nt: TGTGCCAGCAGCCATGGACAAGCAATCACAGATACGCAGTATTTT
CDR3aa: CASSHGQAITDTQYF
abundance: NA
v_gene: TRBV5-8
d_gene: NA
j_gene: TRBJ2-3

CDR3nt: TGTGCCAGCAGTGGGGATGCAGTTAGCAATCAGCCCCAGCATTTT
CDR3aa: CASSGDAVSNQPQHF
abundance: NA
v_gene: TRBV2
d_gene: NA
j_gene: TRBJ1-5

CDR3nt: TGTGCCAGCAGCCAAGGTGGGGAGCTGTTTTTT
CDR3aa: CASSQGGELFF
abundance: NA
v_gene: TRBV14
d_gene: NA
j_gene: TRBJ2-2

CDR3nt: TGTGCCAGCAGTCCCCGGGGCGGGGCGGGACCCCAGCATTTT
CDR3aa: CASSPRGGAGPQHF
abundance: NA
v_gene: TRBV6-5
d_gene: NA
j_gene: TRBJ1-5

CDR3nt: TGTGCCTGGAGCGGGATAACTCGTGAAAAACTGTTTTTT
CDR3aa: CAWSGITREKLFF
abundance: NA
v_gene: TRBV30
d_gene: NA
j_gene: TRBJ1-4

CDR3nt: TGCAGTGCACCCAGCCGGGAGACCCAGTACTTC
CDR3aa: CSAPSRETQYF
abundance: NA
v_gene: TRBV20-1
d_gene: NA
j_gene: TRBJ2-5

CDR3nt: TGTGCCAGCAGTTTGGGGCAGGGCGCAATGATTAGCAATCAGCCCCAGCATTTT
CDR3aa: CASSLGQGAMISNQPQHF
abundance: NA
v_gene: TRBV27
d_gene: NA
j_gene: TRBJ1-5

CDR3nt: TGTGCCAGTAGTATCAGGACAGGGAAATTGAACACTGAAGCTTTCTTT
CDR3aa: CASSIRTGKLNTEAFF
abundance: NA
v_gene: TRBV19
d_gene: TRBD1
j_gene: TRBJ1-1

CDR3nt: TGTGCCAGCGCAGAGGGCAGGGACTACGAGCAGTACTTC
CDR3aa: CASAEGRDYEQYF
abundance: NA
v_gene: TRBV27
d_gene: NA
j_gene: TRBJ2-7

CDR3nt: TGCGCCAGCAGCTCGGGACTAGCGGGGGGAGAGACCCAGTACTTC
CDR3aa: CASSSGLAGGETQYF
abundance: NA
v_gene: TRBV5-1
d_gene: TRBD2
j_gene: TRBJ2-5

CDR3nt: TGTGCCAGCGGCGACGGCTCCTACGAGCAGTACTTC
CDR3aa: CASGDGSYEQYF
abundance: few
v_gene: TRBV7-9
d_gene: NA
j_gene: TRBJ2-7

CDR3nt: TGTGCCAGCAGCCGGGACAGGGCTAACACTGAAGCTTTCTTT
CDR3aa: CASSRDRANTEAFF
abundance: NA
v_gene: TRBV5-4
d_gene: TRBD1
j_gene: TRBJ1-1

CDR3nt: TGTGCCTGGAGTGTACTGGGACAGGGGGTTGAAAAACTGTTTTTT
CDR3aa: CAWSVLGQGVEKLFF
abundance: NA
v_gene: TRBV30
d_gene: TRBD1
j_gene: TRBJ1-4

CDR3nt: TGTGCCAGCAGCTTAGAGGGTATCCGTTCCTACAATGAGCAGTTCTTC
CDR3aa: CASSLEGIRSYNEQFF
abundance: NA
v_gene: TRBV7-2
d_gene: NA
j_gene: TRBJ2-1